Shown below are 10 T cell receptor beta chains from a single sample sequenced in a study of blood T cell repertoires in COVID-19. Assay: immunoSEQ multiplex PCR; the TCRdb copy retains only in-frame clones and omits some. Of about 220,000 clones in the sample, roughly four fifths are singletons; the top ten hold less than 2.5%. The sample taken for sequencing was peripheral blood. The origin of the receptors is a woman aged 55-69 years with acute or convalescent COVID-19.

The chain joins TRBV5-3 to TRBJ1-1; tentative D call: TRBD1 (6 bases). TRBV5-3 is an ORF, and what it does is uncertain. Trimming stripped 4 bases from V and 3 bases from J, with 19 bases between. This CDR3 has 16 residues. DNA for the CDR3: TGTGCCAGAAGCCAAGCCGGGACATCTCTCGACACTGAAGCTTTCTTT. It translates to CARSQAGTSLDTEAFF.

This clone was counted between two and nine times. The chain couples TRBV5-1 to TRBJ2-7; 8 positions agree with TRBD2. Germline CDR1 is SGHRS and CDR2 is YFSETQ. The CDR3 runs to 14 residues. The V and J ends lost 3 bases and 6 bases, in that order; junction bases with no gene match: 8. The CDR3 DNA is TGCGCCAGCAGCTCCGGGCCAACTAGCGGCGAGCAGTACTTC. Translated: CASSSGPTSGEQYF. Drawing the rest from reference TRBV5-1 and TRBJ2-7, the complete variable domain is KAGVTQTPRYLIKTRGQQVTLSCSPISGHRSVSWYQQTPGQGLQFLFEYFSETQRNKGNFPGRFSGRQFSNSRSEMNVSTLELGDSALYLCASSSGPTSGEQYFGPGTRLTVT.

This chain links TRBV5-4 with TRBJ2-7, with D possibly TRBD2 on 6 matching bases. The CDR3 is 14 residues long. Per germline, CDR1 SGHNT and CDR2 YYREEE (reference sequence). V was pared by 4 bases and J by 2 bases, with 13 bases between. CDR3 loop: CASSRGEGTYEQYF. The CDR3 DNA reads as TGTGCCAGCAGCCGCGGGGAAGGGACCTACGAGCAGTACTTC.

This sequence joins TRBV5-1 and TRBJ1-3; D is unclear. V was pared by 1 base and J by 0 bases, with 5 bases between. Germline assignment: CDR1 SGHRS and CDR2 YFSETQ. This CDR3 spans 14 amino acids. In nucleotides, the CDR3 is TGCGCCAGCAGCTTGTATTCCTCTGGAAACACCATATATTTT. It encodes CASSLYSSGNTIYF. Full variable domain (missing parts from reference TRBV5-1 and TRBJ1-3): KAGVTQTPRYLIKTRGQQVTLSCSPISGHRSVSWYQQTPGQGLQFLFEYFSETQRNKGNFPGRFSGRQFSNSRSEMNVSTLELGDSALYLCASSLYSSGNTIYFGEGSWLTVV.

Turning to this clone: In the same sample, other DNA sequences code for this CDR3. The chain carries TRBV18 and TRBJ1-1; D not certain. Trimming cost V 6 bases and J 3 bases, with 11 bases left between them. Germline V gene data show CDR1 as KGHSH and CDR2 as LQKENI. CDR3 length equals 13 residues. Here the CDR3 DNA reads TGTGCCAGCTCCTTGGGGAGGGACACTGAAGCTTTCTTT. It translates to CASSLGRDTEAFF.

This chain connects TRBV29-1 to TRBJ2-1, with a weak D call TRBD2 (6 bases). V lost 7 bases, J lost 4 bases, and 11 bases lay in between. CDR3 size: 12 residues. CDR1 and CDR2 (germline): SQVTM, ANQGSEA. The CDR3 protein is CSASVLYNEQFF. DNA of the CDR3: TGCAGCGCTAGCGTATTATACAATGAGCAGTTCTTC.

The chain couples TRBV7-8 to TRBJ2-3; 9 nucleotides agree with TRBD2. The CDR3 extends over 16 amino acids. Trimming cost V 5 bases and J 4 bases; bases outside gene matches: 10. Germline CDR1 reads SGHVS; CDR2 reads FQNEAQ. Here the CDR3 reads CASSQGLGGGADTQYF. In DNA form, the CDR3 reads TGTGCCAGCAGCCAAGGGTTAGGCGGGGGGGCAGATACGCAGTATTTT.

The gene calls are TRBV2 and TRBJ1-4, with D tentatively TRBD1 (6 bases). Trimming stripped 6 bases from V and 1 base from J, with 15 bases between. The germline V gene encodes CDR1 SNHLY and CDR2 FYNNEI. The CDR3 is 16 amino acids. The CDR3 DNA reads TGTGCCAGCAGAGATTACCCCAGGGGAACTAATGAAAAACTGTTTTTT. Amino acids: CASRDYPRGTNEKLFF.

The chain is built from TRBV24-1 and TRBJ2-1; D unclear. CDR3 length equals 19 residues. V lost 9 bases to trimming and J lost 4 bases, with 30 bases between them. The V gene's germline CDR1 is KGHDR and CDR2 SFDVKD. CDR3 in amino acids: CATHDSREQTTGFYNEQFF. CDR3 nucleotide sequence: TGTGCCACCCACGATTCCCGAGAACAGACAACCGGATTTTACAATGAGCAGTTCTTC.

The J gene is TRBJ2-1, the V gene TRBV6-2 or TRBV6-3, with 13 bases aligning to TRBD2. The CDR3 is 20 amino acids. Trimming removed 4 bases from V and 0 bases from J; junction bases left unmatched: 12. CDR1 and CDR2 from the germline V gene are MNHEY and SVGEGT. This CDR3 reads CASSFGTSGVTPSSYNEQFF. Written as DNA, the CDR3 is TGTGCCAGCAGTTTCGGGACTAGCGGGGTTACCCCGAGCTCCTACAATGAGCAGTTCTTC.